This T cell receptor (beta chain) emerged from a study of cytomegalovirus exposure and HLA in healthy donors. PCR used 60 Vbeta primers and 13 Jbeta primers. Clones were read by immunoSEQ multiplex PCR, and TCRdb kept only the in-frame ones, dropping some. There are some 120,000 clones in the sample; 70% to 80% occur only once, and more than 7% lies in the top ten. Input material: PBMCs. This TCR derives from a woman between 50 and 59 years old in good health and CMV-seropositive.

CDR3 sequence reads: CASSDGQGAMGGELFF. Written as DNA, the CDR3 is TGTGCCAGCAGTGACGGACAGGGGGCGATGGGCGGGGAGCTGTTTTTT. This rearrangement joins TRBV6-1 to TRBJ2-2, with 11 bases identical to TRBD1. The CDR3 runs 16 residues. CDR1 and CDR2 (germline): MNHNS, SASEGT. Germline trimming cut 3 bases from V and 7 bases from J; bases unmatched to any gene: 7.